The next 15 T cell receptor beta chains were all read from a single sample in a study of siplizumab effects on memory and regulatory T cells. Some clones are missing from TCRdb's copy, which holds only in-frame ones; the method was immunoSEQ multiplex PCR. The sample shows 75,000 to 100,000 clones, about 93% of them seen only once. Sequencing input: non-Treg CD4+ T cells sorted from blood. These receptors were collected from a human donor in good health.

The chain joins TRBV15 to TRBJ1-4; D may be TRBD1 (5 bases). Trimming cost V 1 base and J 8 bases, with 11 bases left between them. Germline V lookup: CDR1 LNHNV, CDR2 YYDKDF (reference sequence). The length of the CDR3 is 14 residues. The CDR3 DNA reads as TGTGCCACCAGCAGAGGGGGCGGGTGGGAAAAACTGTTTTTT. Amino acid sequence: CATSRGGGWEKLFF.

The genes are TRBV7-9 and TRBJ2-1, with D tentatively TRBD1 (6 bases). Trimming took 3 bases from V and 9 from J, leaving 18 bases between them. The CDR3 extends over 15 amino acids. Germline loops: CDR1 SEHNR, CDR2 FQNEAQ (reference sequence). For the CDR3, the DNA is TGTGCCAGCAGCTTGGCAGGGGCCTTCGGGGCTGAGCAGTTCTTC. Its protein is CASSLAGAFGAEQFF.

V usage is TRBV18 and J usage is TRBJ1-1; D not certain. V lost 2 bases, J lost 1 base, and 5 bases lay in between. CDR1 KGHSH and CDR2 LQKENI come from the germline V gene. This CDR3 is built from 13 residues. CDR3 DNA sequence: TGTGCCAGCTCACCAGGAGAGAACACTGAAGCTTTCTTT. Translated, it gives CASSPGENTEAFF.

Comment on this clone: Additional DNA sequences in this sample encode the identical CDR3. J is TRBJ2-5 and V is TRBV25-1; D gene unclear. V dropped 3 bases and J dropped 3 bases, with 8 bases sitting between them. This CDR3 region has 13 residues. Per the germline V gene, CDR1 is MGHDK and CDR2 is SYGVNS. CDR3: CASSDPGKETQYF. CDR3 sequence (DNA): TGTGCCAGCAGTGACCCAGGAAAAGAGACCCAGTACTTC.

CDR3 loop: CASSLDRGRTGELFF. The CDR3, as DNA: TGCGCCAGCAGCCTGGACAGGGGGAGAACCGGGGAGCTGTTTTTT. The rearrangement links TRBV5-1 to TRBJ2-2; 10 nucleotides match TRBD1. Germline CDR1 reads SGHRS; CDR2 reads YFSETQ. The CDR3 extends over 15 amino acids. The J segment lost 5 bases and the V segment lost 4 bases, leaving 5 bases of the junction unmatched. Full variable domain (outside the CDR3, taken from reference TRBV5-1 and TRBJ2-2): KAGVTQTPRYLIKTRGQQVTLSCSPISGHRSVSWYQQTPGQGLQFLFEYFSETQRNKGNFPGRFSGRQFSNSRSEMNVSTLELGDSALYLCASSLDRGRTGELFFGEGSRLTVL.

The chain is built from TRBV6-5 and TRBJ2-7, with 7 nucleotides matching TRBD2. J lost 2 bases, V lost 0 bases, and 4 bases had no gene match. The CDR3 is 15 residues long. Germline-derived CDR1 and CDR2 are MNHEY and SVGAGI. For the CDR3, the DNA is TGTGCCAGCAGTTACTCCCTAGCGGAGACCTACGAGCAGTACTTC. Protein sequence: CASSYSLAETYEQYF.

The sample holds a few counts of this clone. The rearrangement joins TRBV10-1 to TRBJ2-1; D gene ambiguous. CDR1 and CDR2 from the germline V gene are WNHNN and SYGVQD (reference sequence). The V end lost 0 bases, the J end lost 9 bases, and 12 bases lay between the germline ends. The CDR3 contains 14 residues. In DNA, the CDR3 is TGCGCCAGCAGTGAGTCGTTAACTGGTGGTGAGCAGTTCTTC. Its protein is CASSESLTGGEQFF.

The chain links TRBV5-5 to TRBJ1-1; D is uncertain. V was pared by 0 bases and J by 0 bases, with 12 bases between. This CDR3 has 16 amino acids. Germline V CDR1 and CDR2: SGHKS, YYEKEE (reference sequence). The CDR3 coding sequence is TGTGCCAGCAGCTTGGTAGCGGGAGCACTGAACACTGAAGCTTTCTTT. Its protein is CASSLVAGALNTEAFF.

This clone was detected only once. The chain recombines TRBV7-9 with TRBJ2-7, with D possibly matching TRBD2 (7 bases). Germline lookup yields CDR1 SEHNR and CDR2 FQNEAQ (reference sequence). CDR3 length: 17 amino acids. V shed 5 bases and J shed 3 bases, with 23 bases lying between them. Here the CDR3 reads CASSHLGRGNSDYEQYF. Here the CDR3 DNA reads TGTGCCAGCAGCCACCTGGGGAGGGGGAACTCGGACTACGAGCAGTACTTC.

The chain's CDR3 is CASSTVAGGIETQYF. For the CDR3, the DNA is TGTGCCAGCAGCACGGTGGCGGGTGGGATAGAGACCCAGTACTTC. The chain links TRBV7-3 to TRBJ2-5; D possibly corresponds to TRBD2 (5 bases). The CDR3 has 15 residues. Germline CDR1 and CDR2: SGHTA and FQGTGA. Between the trimmed V and J ends, which lost 5 bases and 4 bases, there was a span of 17 bases.

The CDR3 region is CASSPTRGRAVRIADTQYF. As DNA, the CDR3 is TGTGCCAGCAGCCCGACGCGCGGGAGGGCCGTTAGAATAGCAGATACGCAGTATTTT. This rearrangement joins TRBV7-3 to TRBJ2-3; TRBD2 agrees at 9 bases. Germline CDR1 and CDR2: SGHTA and FQGTGA. V dropped 5 bases and J dropped 4; count of bases not matched to a gene: 19. CDR3 length equals 19 residues.

Here the CDR3 reads CASNREGGRQPQHF. DNA for the CDR3: TGTGCCAGCAACCGGGAAGGGGGCAGGCAGCCCCAGCATTTT. V and J are TRBV2 and TRBJ1-5, with 7 bases lining up with TRBD1. Trimming removed 7 bases from V and 7 bases from J; junction bases left unmatched: 10. Germline V gives CDR1 SNHLY, CDR2 FYNNEI. This CDR3 is built from 14 residues. The full variable domain, completed using reference TRBV2 and TRBJ1-5, is EPEVTQTPSHQVTQMGQEVILRCVPISNHLYFYWYRQILGQKVEFLVSFYNNEISEKSEIFDDQFSVERPDGSNFTLKIRSTKLEDSAMYFCASNREGGRQPQHFGDGTRLSIL.

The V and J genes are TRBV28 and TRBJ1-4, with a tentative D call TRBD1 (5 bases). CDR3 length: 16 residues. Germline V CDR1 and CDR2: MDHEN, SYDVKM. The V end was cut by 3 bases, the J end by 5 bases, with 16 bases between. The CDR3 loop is CASSFRGTGSNEKLFF. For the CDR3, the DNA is TGTGCCAGCAGTTTTAGGGGCACAGGTTCCAATGAAAAACTGTTTTTT.

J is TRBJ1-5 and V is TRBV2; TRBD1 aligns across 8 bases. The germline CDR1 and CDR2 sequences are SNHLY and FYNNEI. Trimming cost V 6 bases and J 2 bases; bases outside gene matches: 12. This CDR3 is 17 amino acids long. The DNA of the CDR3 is TGTGCCAGCAGCAGGGGACAGGCGCGCCCGGGCAATCAGCCCCAGCATTTT. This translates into CASSRGQARPGNQPQHF. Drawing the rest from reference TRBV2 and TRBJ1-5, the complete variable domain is EPEVTQTPSHQVTQMGQEVILRCVPISNHLYFYWYRQILGQKVEFLVSFYNNEISEKSEIFDDQFSVERPDGSNFTLKIRSTKLEDSAMYFCASSRGQARPGNQPQHFGDGTRLSIL.

CDR3 nucleotides: TGTGCCACCAGCAGAAGGCCAGGACAGGGTAAGGGGAATGAGCAGTTCTTC. It specifies CATSRRPGQGKGNEQFF. The genes are TRBV15 and TRBJ2-1, with 8 bases lining up with TRBD1. This CDR3 spans 17 amino acids. The J segment lost 7 bases and the V segment lost 2 bases, leaving 13 bases of the junction unmatched. Germline V lookup: CDR1 LNHNV, CDR2 YYDKDF (reference sequence).